A single sample gave rise to the 13 T cell receptor beta chains below, sequenced in a study of blood T cell repertoires in COVID-19. The repertoire was sequenced with immunoSEQ multiplex PCR; TCRdb's copy has only in-frame clones and lacks some. Counted here are about 180,000 clones, approximately 90% occurring once; the ten biggest clones make up under 4.5%. The sequenced material came from peripheral blood. These TCRs come from a woman aged 30 to 39 with acute or convalescent COVID-19.

This chain's CDR3 is CASRGQTWGEQYF. The DNA for the CDR3 is TGCGCCAGCAGGGGACAGACCTGGGGGGAGCAGTACTTC. The J gene is TRBJ2-7, the V gene TRBV10-2; 7 bases map to TRBD1. CDR1 is WSHSY, CDR2 SAAADI, per germline. This CDR3 comprises 13 residues. The trim removed 6 bases at V and 7 bases at J, leaving 9 bases unmatched.

CDR3 protein: CASDLEGGISGDEQFF. CDR3 DNA sequence: TGTGCCAGCGATCTCGAGGGCGGCATCTCCGGGGATGAGCAGTTCTTC. This rearrangement joins TRBV2 to TRBJ2-1, with D perhaps TRBD2 (5 bases). The CDR3 totals 16 residues. Germline values: CDR1 SNHLY, CDR2 FYNNEI. V shed 8 bases and J shed 8 bases, with 25 bases lying between them.

The J gene is TRBJ1-4, the V gene TRBV6-1; weak D call: TRBD1 (6 bases). The germline V gene has CDR1 MNHNS and CDR2 SASEGT. The CDR3 spans 15 residues. V was shortened by 2 bases and J by 4 bases, with 11 bases between the two germline ends. The CDR3 DNA sequence: TGTGCCAGCAGTGAAAAGGACAGCCGTAATGAAAAACTGTTTTTT. Translation: CASSEKDSRNEKLFF.

The chain couples TRBV5-1 to TRBJ2-3; 10 positions match TRBD2. From germline, CDR1 is SGHRS and CDR2 YFSETQ. Germline trimming cut 2 bases from V and 6 bases from J; bases unmatched to any gene: 9. The CDR3 has 16 residues. Here the CDR3 DNA reads TGCGCCAGCAGCTTAGGGCTAGCGGGAGAGGCGGATACGCAGTATTTT. The encoded protein is CASSLGLAGEADTQYF.

The CDR3: CASSPRTGPGNTIYF. For the CDR3, the DNA is TGTGCCAGCAGCCCCCGGACAGGTCCTGGAAACACCATATATTTT. The rearrangement uses TRBV7-2 and TRBJ1-3; 7 nucleotides agree with TRBD1. CDR1 and CDR2 (germline): SGHTA, FQGNSA. This CDR3 is built from 15 residues. The V segment lost 5 bases and the J segment 2 bases; nucleotides outside the gene matches: 6.

The chain employs TRBV10-2 and TRBJ2-7; possible D gene TRBD2, 6 bases. CDR1 and CDR2 from the germline V gene are WSHSY and SAAADI. Between the trimmed V and J ends, which lost 4 bases and 8 bases, there was a span of 18 bases. The CDR3 covers 14 residues. CDR3 DNA: TGCGCCAGCAGTGTGTTTGGTGCGGGGTCGCAGCAGTACTTC. Protein product: CASSVFGAGSQQYF.

The chain employs TRBV28 and TRBJ1-4; TRBD1 agrees at 10 bases. The length of the CDR3 is 14 residues. V trimming: 4 bases; J trimming: 5 bases; junction bases outside the gene matches: 1. Germline assignment: CDR1 MDHEN and CDR2 SYDVKM. The chain's CDR3 is CASSSGQGNEKLFF. The CDR3 bases are TGTGCCAGCAGTTCGGGACAGGGGAATGAAAAACTGTTTTTT.

The chain couples TRBV5-6 to TRBJ2-7; the match to TRBD1 covers 7 bases. This CDR3 contains 13 residues. J was trimmed by 2 bases and V by 6 bases; bases with no gene match: 5. Germline loops: CDR1 SGHDT, CDR2 YYEEEE. The CDR3 here is CASKGDSTYEQYF. The CDR3 nucleotides read TGTGCCAGCAAAGGGGACAGCACCTACGAGCAGTACTTC.

The chain couples TRBV6-6 to TRBJ2-7; D gene unclear. Germline V gene data show CDR1 as MNHNY and CDR2 as SVGAGI (reference sequence). Trimming shortened V by 4 bases and J by 3 bases, and 13 bases separated the two germline ends. This CDR3 is built from 14 residues. CDR3 sequence reads: CASSSIPTDYEQYF. CDR3 in DNA: TGTGCCAGCAGTTCCATACCTACAGACTACGAGCAGTACTTC.

This clone was seen once. The gene calls are TRBV2 and TRBJ2-2; D is unresolved. The CDR3 contains 12 residues. Between the trimmed V and J ends, which lost 7 bases and 9 bases, there was a span of 12 bases. CDR1 SNHLY and CDR2 FYNNEI come from the germline V gene. The CDR3 bases are TGTGCCAGCAACTCTGCTAATAGGGAGCTGTTTTTT. It specifies CASNSANRELFF.

The chain couples TRBV5-1 to TRBJ2-1, with D tentatively TRBD1 (5 bases). Germline-derived CDR1 and CDR2 are SGHRS and YFSETQ. This CDR3 region has 14 residues. Trimming cost V 3 bases and J 6 bases, with 13 bases left between them. The CDR3 sequence is CASSWLVGLNEQFF. For the CDR3, the DNA is TGCGCCAGCAGCTGGCTCGTGGGGCTCAATGAGCAGTTCTTC.

The chain carries TRBV6-5 and TRBJ1-5; D is unclear. The ends were cut back, 3 bases at V and 3 bases at J, with 6 bases in the middle. This CDR3 region has 13 residues. CDR1 and CDR2 (germline): MNHEY, SVGAGI. DNA for the CDR3: TGTGCCAGCAGTTATTCTTACAATCAGCCCCAGCATTTT. Protein: CASSYSYNQPQHF.

This chain uses TRBV11-2 with TRBJ2-5, with D maybe TRBD1 (5 bases). V lost 0 bases and J 5 bases, leaving 10 bases between the germline ends. The CDR3 has 14 residues. Per germline, CDR1 SGHAT and CDR2 FQNNGV. The CDR3 is CASSLEQGWETQYF. Written as DNA, the CDR3 is TGTGCCAGCAGCTTAGAGCAGGGTTGGGAGACCCAGTACTTC. Combining the CDR3 with reference TRBV11-2 and TRBJ2-5 gives the whole variable domain EAGVAQSPRYKIIEKRQSVAFWCNPISGHATLYWYQQILGQGPKLLIQFQNNGVVDDSQLPKDRFSAERLKGVDSTLKIQPAKLEDSAVYLCASSLEQGWETQYFGPGTRLLVL.